This T cell receptor (beta chain) was identified during a study of regulatory T cells. The primer mix had 52 TRBV and 13 TRBJ primers. Clones were read by immunoSEQ multiplex PCR, and TCRdb kept only the in-frame ones, dropping some. The table shows 20,000 to 25,000 clones, with nearly 90% occurring only once. Comment on this clone: Its antigen is not identified.

Study findings and constraints: In patients, unique TRB V-J pairs were restricted and V/J usage skewed, especially in Tregs. Hydrophobic residues at CDR3 positions 6 and 7 were enriched in conventional CD4+ T cells of CD3G-deficient patients.

Trimming took off 3 bases at V and 9 bases at J, with 6 bases between the two ends. Per the germline V gene, CDR1 is MDHEN and CDR2 is SYDVKM. The CDR3 is made up of 11 amino acids. The sample consisted of conventional CD4+ T cells sorted from blood. The clonotype was recovered from a child aged 5 to 17 with CD3G deficiency. This chain links TRBV28 with TRBJ2-1; possible D gene TRBD2, 5 bases. CDR3: CASSFEGEQFF. DNA for the CDR3: TGTGCCAGCAGTTTCGAGGGTGAGCAGTTCTTC. The full variable domain, rest sourced from reference TRBV28 and TRBJ2-1, is DVKVTQSSRYLVKRTGEKVFLECVQDMDHENMFWYRQDPGLGLRLIYFSYDVKMKEKGDIPEGYSVSREKKERFSLILESASTNQTSMYLCASSFEGEQFFGPGTRLTVL.